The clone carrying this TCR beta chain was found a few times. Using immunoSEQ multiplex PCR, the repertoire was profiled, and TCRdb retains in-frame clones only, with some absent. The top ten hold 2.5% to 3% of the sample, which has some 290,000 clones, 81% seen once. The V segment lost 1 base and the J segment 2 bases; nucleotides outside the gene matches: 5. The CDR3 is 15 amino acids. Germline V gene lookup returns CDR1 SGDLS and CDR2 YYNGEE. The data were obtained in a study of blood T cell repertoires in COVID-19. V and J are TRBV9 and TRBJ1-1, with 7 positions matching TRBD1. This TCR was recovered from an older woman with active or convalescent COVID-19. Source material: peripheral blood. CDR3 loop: CASSVSWTGNTEAFF. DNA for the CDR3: TGTGCCAGCAGCGTAAGCTGGACAGGAAACACTGAAGCTTTCTTT.